The clone carrying this T cell receptor beta chain is a singleton in its sample. Its antigen is currently unknown. The sample is drawn from a study of beta chain features in type 1 diabetes. As every portion of the isolated RNA was reverse transcribed, the sequencing read expressed TCRB transcripts. TCRdb keeps only in-frame clones here, not all; method: immunoSEQ multiplex PCR. Of over 150,000 clones listed, around 13% are singletons. Study-level results: Sampled from patients, naive, central memory and Treg TCRB repertoires appeared more similar than those sampled from healthy donors.

Germline V gene sequence: CDR1 SGDLS, CDR2 YYNGEE. V shed 3 bases and J shed 0 bases, with 7 bases lying between them. The CDR3 consists of 14 residues. The source material was central memory CD4+ T cells from blood. This chain joins TRBV9 and TRBJ2-4, with D unclear. The receptor was derived from a woman aged 18-29 years in good health. CDR3 protein: CASSDSLAKNIQYF. The CDR3 DNA reads TGTGCCAGCAGCGACAGCTTAGCCAAAAACATTCAGTACTTC.